The 10 T cell receptor beta chains given below trace back to one sample, sequenced in a study of OX40 agonist ivuxolimab in advanced cancers. Profiling relied on immunoSEQ multiplex PCR, and the TCRdb table lists in-frame clones only, not all of them. The sample has 65,000 to 75,000 clones, 70% to 90% seen once. This specimen consisted of CD4+ or CD8+ T cells sorted from blood, obtained in a trial of the OX40 agonist ivuxolimab. These receptors originate from an adult with an advanced solid tumor such as melanoma, head and neck, liver or kidney cancer.

The rearrangement links TRBV5-6 to TRBJ2-7; no definite D call. In germline, CDR1 is SGHDT, CDR2 YYEEEE. The CDR3 is 12 amino acids. Trimming pared 4 bases from V and 0 bases from J, leaving 5 bases between. The CDR3 loop reads CASSTSSYEQYF. The CDR3, as DNA: TGTGCCAGCAGCACCAGCTCCTACGAGCAGTACTTC.

This clone has a handful of counts. For the CDR3, the DNA is TGTGCCAGCACTGGGACAGGGGGCGGCTATGGCTACACCTTC. Protein sequence: CASTGTGGGYGYTF. The chain is built from TRBV2 and TRBJ1-2; the match to TRBD1 covers 12 bases. Unmatched junction bases numbered 4, after V lost 7 bases and J lost 4 bases. CDR1 is SNHLY and CDR2 is FYNNEI in the germline V gene. The CDR3 is made up of 14 amino acids.

V gene TRBV27 combines with J gene TRBJ1-1; a weak D match, TRBD1 (5 bases). V was pared by 8 bases and J by 0 bases, with 13 bases between. CDR3 length equals 14 residues. The germline gives CDR1 MNHEY, CDR2 SMNVEV (reference sequence). The CDR3 loop reads CASARDLLNTEAFF. The CDR3 DNA sequence: TGTGCCAGCGCCCGGGACCTGTTGAACACTGAAGCTTTCTTT.

This chain links TRBV5-1 with TRBJ2-3; 7 nucleotides agree with TRBD2. Germline loops: CDR1 SGHRS, CDR2 YFSETQ. The CDR3 sequence is 14 residues long. J lost 6 bases, V lost 0 bases, and 4 bases had no gene match. DNA of the CDR3: TGCGCCAGCAGCTTGGGGGACTACACCGATACGCAGTATTTT. The encoded protein is CASSLGDYTDTQYF.

This rearrangement joins TRBV19 to TRBJ2-2; 7 bases map to TRBD2. The junction had 14 bases not matched to a gene; V was cut back by 11 bases and J by 2 bases. The CDR3 length is 16 residues. Germline assignment: CDR1 LNHDA and CDR2 SQIVND (reference sequence). The CDR3 DNA sequence: TGTGCCTGCCCTATTAGAACTAGCGCAAACACCGGGGAGCTGTTTTTT. Its protein is CACPIRTSANTGELFF.

The CDR3 reads CAWKPASGTGELFF. The DNA of the CDR3 is TGTGCCTGGAAACCCGCCAGCGGGACCGGGGAGCTGTTTTTT. The V gene is TRBV30, the J gene TRBJ2-2, with a possible D match to TRBD2 (6 bases). Per the germline V gene, CDR1 is GTSNPN and CDR2 is SVGIG (reference sequence). Trimming removed 4 bases from V and 5 bases from J, with 14 bases in between. The CDR3 covers 14 residues.

The chain links TRBV18 to TRBJ1-6; D possibly corresponds to TRBD1 (6 bases). CDR1 is KGHSH, CDR2 LQKENI, per germline. This CDR3 is 15 amino acids long. Trimming left V 2 bases short and J 6 bases short, with 11 bases between. The CDR3 DNA reads as TGTGCCAGCTCACCAGCGGCAGGGGTTAATTCACCCCTCCACTTT. Its protein product is CASSPAAGVNSPLHF.

The chain carries TRBV9 and TRBJ1-1; D not resolved. The germline V gene has CDR1 SGDLS and CDR2 YYNGEE. With 0 bases removed from V and 1 base from J, the gap between germline ends came to 4 bases. This CDR3 contains 13 residues. In DNA, the CDR3 is TGTGCCAGCAGCGTAGATGGGAACACTGAAGCTTTCTTT. It translates to CASSVDGNTEAFF. Looking up the rest from reference TRBV9 and TRBJ1-1 gives the full variable domain: DSGVTQTPKHLITATGQRVTLRCSPRSGDLSVYWYQQSLDQGLQFLIQYYNGEERAKGNILERFSAQQFPDLHSELNLSSLELGDSALYFCASSVDGNTEAFFGQGTRLTVV.

The chain employs TRBV7-9 and TRBJ1-4; D is undetermined. The CDR3 sequence is 13 residues long. Germline CDR1 reads SEHNR; CDR2 reads FQNEAQ (reference sequence). Trimming cost V 5 bases and J 7 bases, with 11 bases left between them. DNA for the CDR3: TGTGCCAGCAGCCTAGGACCCACTGAAAAACTGTTTTTT. The encoded protein is CASSLGPTEKLFF.

This clone showed up just once. The V and J genes are TRBV6-6 and TRBJ2-7, with a weak D call TRBD1 (5 bases). Germline values: CDR1 MNHNY, CDR2 SVGAGI (reference sequence). The V gene lost 5 bases and the J gene lost 6 bases, with 11 bases spanning the gap. This CDR3 spans 12 amino acids. Here the CDR3 reads CASSPGAREQYF. As DNA, the CDR3 is TGTGCCAGCAGTCCTGGGGCACGCGAGCAGTACTTC.